Below are 27 T cell receptor beta chains sequenced from a single sample in a study of control samples from healthy donors and cancer patients. Method: immunoSEQ multiplex PCR; TCRdb's copy keeps in-frame clones and lacks some. The sample lists about 35,000 clones; 93% were seen once. The sample taken for sequencing was PBMCs. The source is a man aged 35-49 years with colorectal cancer.

The genes are TRBV4-2 and TRBJ2-7, with 9 positions matching TRBD1. The CDR3 runs 16 residues. Germline CDR1 LGHNA, CDR2 YNFKEQ. Trimming took 4 bases from V and 4 from J; bases not matched to a gene: 11. The CDR3: CASSPEGTGGAYEQYF. For the CDR3, the DNA is TGTGCCAGCAGCCCAGAGGGCACAGGGGGCGCATACGAGCAGTACTTC.

The rearrangement links TRBV30 to TRBJ1-2; TRBD1 might be the D (5 bases). V dropped 5 bases and J dropped 13 bases, with 20 bases sitting between them. CDR3 length: 12 amino acids. Looked up from germline, CDR1 is GTSNPN and CDR2 is SVGIG (reference sequence). CDR3 nucleotide sequence: TGTGCCTGGGAAGCGGGACCCAAGAGTCCCACCTTC. This translates into CAWEAGPKSPTF.

The chain couples TRBV4-3 to TRBJ2-1, with 11 positions matching TRBD2. J gave up 7 bases and V 3 bases, and 11 bases lay outside the gene matches. Germline CDR1 reads LGHNA; CDR2 reads YSLEER. The CDR3 runs to 17 residues. This CDR3 reads CASSQDLAGGLRNEQFF. CDR3 in DNA: TGCGCCAGCAGCCAGGATCTAGCGGGGGGCCTAAGGAATGAGCAGTTCTTC.

The rearrangement links TRBV7-2 to TRBJ2-7; TRBD1 matches 8 bases. Germline lookup yields CDR1 SGHTA and CDR2 FQGNSA. V trimming: 5 bases; J trimming: 4 bases; junction bases outside the gene matches: 4. This CDR3 is built from 13 residues. This chain's CDR3 is CASSPRTGYEQYF. Here the CDR3 DNA reads TGTGCCAGCAGCCCCCGGACAGGGTACGAGCAGTACTTC. The full variable domain, with the rest looked up from reference TRBV7-2 and TRBJ2-7, is GAGVSQSPSNKVTEKGKDVELRCDPISGHTALYWYRQSLGQGLEFLIYFQGNSAPDKSGLPSDRFSAERTGGSVSTLTIQRTQQEDSAVYLCASSPRTGYEQYFGPGTRLTVT.

V is TRBV5-5 and J is TRBJ1-2; the D gene is possibly TRBD1 (5 bases). Germline V gives CDR1 SGHKS, CDR2 YYEKEE (reference sequence). This CDR3 is built from 14 residues. The germline V and J ends were trimmed by 1 base and 2 bases, with 9 bases remaining between them. The CDR3 loop reads CASSLRSGNYGYTF. The CDR3 DNA follows: TGTGCCAGCAGCTTGAGGTCAGGGAACTATGGCTACACCTTC.

The chain employs TRBV5-3 and TRBJ2-1; a weak D match, TRBD2 (6 bases). TRBV5-3 is an ORF for which the function is uncertain. The CDR3 length is 16 residues. V lost 6 bases to trimming and J lost 4 bases, with 20 bases between them. CDR3 in DNA: TGTGCCAGAACCCTGCCCTCGTGCGGGGAGTACAATGAGCAGTTCTTC. It is translated as CARTLPSCGEYNEQFF.

The V call is TRBV5-1, the J call TRBJ1-5; possibly TRBD1 for D (6 bases). Trimming removed 4 bases from V and 5 bases from J, with 16 bases in between. The CDR3 sequence is 15 residues long. Germline CDR1 reads SGHRS; CDR2 reads YFSETQ. The CDR3: CASSPWGLVDQPQHF. The CDR3 coding sequence is TGCGCCAGCAGCCCATGGGGGCTCGTGGATCAGCCCCAGCATTTT.

This chain uses TRBV19 with TRBJ1-2, with 8 nucleotides matching TRBD1. The J segment lost 5 bases and the V segment lost 4 bases, leaving 12 bases of the junction unmatched. Germline CDR1 and CDR2: LNHDA and SQIVND (reference sequence). The CDR3 has 16 residues. The CDR3 sequence is CASSSGARGLGYGYTF. CDR3 coding DNA: TGTGCCAGTAGTAGTGGCGCCAGGGGGCTCGGATATGGCTACACCTTC.

V gene TRBV9 combines with J gene TRBJ2-7; 11 nucleotides agree with TRBD1. Germline-derived CDR1 and CDR2 are SGDLS and YYNGEE. Losses at the gene ends were 1 base for V and 7 bases for J; bases not matched to a gene: 7. This CDR3 has 15 residues. The CDR3 region is CASSVRGQGVNEQYF. CDR3 in DNA: TGTGCCAGCAGCGTACGGGGACAGGGGGTGAATGAGCAGTACTTC. Based on the CDR3 plus reference TRBV9 and TRBJ2-7, the full variable domain is DSGVTQTPKHLITATGQRVTLRCSPRSGDLSVYWYQQSLDQGLQFLIQYYNGEERAKGNILERFSAQQFPDLHSELNLSSLELGDSALYFCASSVRGQGVNEQYFGPGTRLTVT.

The sample holds one count of this clone. The chain couples TRBV3-1 (or the pseudogene TRBV3-2) to TRBJ2-7; 9 nucleotides agree with TRBD1. The CDR3 is 16 residues long. Trimming cost V 4 bases and J 5 bases; bases outside gene matches: 12. Germline values: CDR1 LGHDT, CDR2 YNNKEL (reference sequence). For the CDR3, the DNA is TGTGCCAGCAGCCTCTTTTCCGGGACAGGGTCTGACGAGCAGTACTTC. Translated, it gives CASSLFSGTGSDEQYF.

This clone was counted between two and nine times. The chain carries TRBV19 and TRBJ1-3, with a tentative D call TRBD1 (5 bases). The CDR3 length is 15 residues. The V end lost 8 bases, the J end lost 4 bases, and 18 bases lay between the germline ends. CDR1 is LNHDA and CDR2 is SQIVND in the germline V gene (reference sequence). Here the CDR3 reads CASGPQGFQGNTIYF. CDR3 nucleotides: TGTGCCAGTGGCCCCCAGGGTTTTCAAGGAAACACCATATATTTT.

In DNA form, the CDR3 reads TGCGCCAGCAGCTTGGGCGCTAGCGGTAGCAGGGGAGCCAAAAACATTCAGTACTTC. It yields the protein CASSLGASGSRGAKNIQYF. The gene calls are TRBV5-1 and TRBJ2-4, with D possibly TRBD2 on 7 matching bases. The CDR3 has 19 residues. The germline gives CDR1 SGHRS, CDR2 YFSETQ. V was clipped by 0 bases and J by 0 bases, with 19 bases between them.

This chain links TRBV5-1 with TRBJ1-1; D is possibly TRBD1 (6 bases). The CDR3 is 15 amino acids. The germline V gene has CDR1 SGHRS and CDR2 YFSETQ. Trimming stripped 0 bases from V and 4 bases from J, with 13 bases between. The CDR3 nucleotides read TGCGCCAGCAGCTTGGAGGGGGGCTGGGGCACTGAAGCTTTCTTT. Encoded protein: CASSLEGGWGTEAFF.

This chain connects TRBV19 to TRBJ2-7; 10 nucleotides agree with TRBD1. Trimming at V came to 7 bases and at J to 4 bases, leaving 10 bases not matched to a gene. The CDR3 is 15 amino acids. Germline V lookup: CDR1 LNHDA, CDR2 SQIVND (reference sequence). CDR3 loop: CASTKAGQGIYEQYF. DNA for the CDR3: TGTGCCAGTACAAAGGCGGGACAGGGGATATACGAGCAGTACTTC.

The chain joins TRBV7-9 to TRBJ1-4, with D maybe TRBD1 (5 bases). The V and J ends lost 4 bases and 6 bases respectively, with 15 bases between them. Per germline, CDR1 SEHNR and CDR2 FQNEAQ (reference sequence). CDR3 length: 15 amino acids. CDR3 region: CASSSTGTADEKLFF. CDR3 DNA sequence: TGTGCCAGCAGCTCAACCGGGACGGCTGATGAAAAACTGTTTTTT. Variable domain in full (rest from reference TRBV7-9 and TRBJ1-4): DTGVSQNPRHKITKRGQNVTFRCDPISEHNRLYWYRQTLGQGPEFLTYFQNEAQLEKSRLLSDRFSAERPKGSFSTLEIQRTEQGDSAMYLCASSSTGTADEKLFFGSGTQLSVL.

The chain uses TRBV18 and TRBJ2-2; D is ambiguous. There are 14 residues in the CDR3. V gave up 6 bases and J gave up 2 bases, with 10 bases separating them. Germline loops: CDR1 KGHSH, CDR2 LQKENI. The CDR3 reads CASSPDGNTGELFF. CDR3 bases: TGTGCCAGCTCTCCCGACGGAAACACCGGGGAGCTGTTTTTT. Combining the CDR3 with reference TRBV18 and TRBJ2-2 gives the whole variable domain NAGVMQNPRHLVRRRGQEARLRCSPMKGHSHVYWYRQLPEEGLKFMVYLQKENIIDESGMPKERFSAEFPKEGPSILRIQQVVRGDSAAYFCASSPDGNTGELFFGEGSRLTVL.

J is TRBJ1-2 and V is TRBV7-3; 7 bases are a match to TRBD1. The CDR3 contains 15 residues. Germline V gene sequence: CDR1 SGHTA, CDR2 FQGTGA. The junction had 3 bases not matched to a gene; V was cut back by 2 bases and J by 0 bases. CDR3 bases: TGTGCCAGCAGCTTAGTAGGGGGCGCTAACTATGGCTACACCTTC. As protein: CASSLVGGANYGYTF.

V is TRBV6-2 or TRBV6-3 and J is TRBJ1-2, with D unclear. V gave up 2 bases and J gave up 12 bases, with 10 bases separating them. The CDR3 has 11 residues. The germline CDR1 and CDR2 sequences are MNHEY and SVGEGT. For the CDR3, the DNA is TGTGCCAGCAGTTACGGTTCGGCCGACACCTTC. Translated: CASSYGSADTF.

The chain uses TRBV10-3 and TRBJ2-7; D could derive from TRBD1 or TRBD2 (6 bases each). The length of the CDR3 is 14 residues. V was cut by 6 bases and J by 6 bases, with 18 bases left in between. CDR1 is ENHRY and CDR2 is SYGVKD in the germline V gene. This CDR3 is CAIRGGETAAEQYF. The CDR3 DNA is TGTGCCATCAGGGGGGGCGAGACAGCGGCCGAGCAGTACTTC.

The J gene is TRBJ1-1, the V gene TRBV7-2; 8 positions match TRBD1. The J segment lost 1 base and the V segment lost 2 bases, leaving 6 bases of the junction unmatched. From germline, CDR1 is SGHTA and CDR2 FQGNSA. The length of the CDR3 is 16 residues. The CDR3 is CASSLRGQGGNTEAFF. For the CDR3, the DNA is TGTGCCAGCAGCTTACGTGGACAGGGAGGGAACACTGAAGCTTTCTTT.

The rearrangement joins TRBV2 to TRBJ2-4, with 9 bases that match TRBD2. The CDR3 covers 18 residues. Germline V gene data show CDR1 as SNHLY and CDR2 as FYNNEI. Trimming cost V 3 bases and J 9 bases; bases outside gene matches: 18. The CDR3 reads CASSEGQLAGVRRGIQYF. The CDR3 DNA sequence: TGTGCCAGCAGTGAGGGTCAACTAGCGGGCGTACGTAGGGGCATTCAGTACTTC.

This chain uses TRBV5-1 with TRBJ2-1; 9 bases agree with TRBD2. This CDR3 is built from 16 residues. V dropped 0 bases and J dropped 7; count of bases not matched to a gene: 8. CDR1 and CDR2 from the germline V gene are SGHRS and YFSETQ. Written as DNA, the CDR3 is TGCGCCAGCAGCTTGGTCTTAGCGGGGGCTACAAATGAGCAGTTCTTC. Translating it yields CASSLVLAGATNEQFF. Filled out from reference TRBV5-1 and TRBJ2-1, the complete variable domain reads KAGVTQTPRYLIKTRGQQVTLSCSPISGHRSVSWYQQTPGQGLQFLFEYFSETQRNKGNFPGRFSGRQFSNSRSEMNVSTLELGDSALYLCASSLVLAGATNEQFFGPGTRLTVL.

This sequence joins TRBV15 and TRBJ2-3, with 13 nucleotides matching TRBD2. Looked up from germline, CDR1 is LNHNV and CDR2 is YYDKDF (reference sequence). This CDR3 has 14 residues. The junction had 2 bases not matched to a gene; V was cut back by 5 bases and J by 6 bases. This CDR3 reads CATSGGLAGDTQYF. In nucleotides, the CDR3 is TGTGCCACCAGCGGGGGACTAGCGGGGGATACGCAGTATTTT.

The chain is built from TRBV12-3 or TRBV12-4 and TRBJ2-5; D is unresolved. V lost 1 base and J 5 bases, leaving 2 bases between the germline ends. The CDR3 has 11 residues. This chain's CDR3 is CASSLGETQYF. CDR3 bases: TGTGCCAGCAGTTTAGGGGAGACCCAGTACTTC.

The genes are TRBV30 and TRBJ1-6; D gene uncertain. The germline V and J ends were trimmed by 7 bases and 5 bases, with 18 bases remaining between them. The CDR3 consists of 15 residues. CDR1 and CDR2 from the germline V gene are GTSNPN and SVGIG (reference sequence). This CDR3 reads CAYESGQLDNSPLHF. The CDR3 bases are TGTGCCTATGAGAGTGGTCAGCTGGATAATTCACCCCTCCACTTT. Supplemented by reference TRBV30 and TRBJ1-6, the full variable domain reads SQTIHQWPATLVQPVGSPLSLECTVEGTSNPNLYWYRQAAGRGLQLLFYSVGIGQISSEVPQNLSASRPQDRQFILSSKKLLLSDSGFYLCAYESGQLDNSPLHFGNGTRLTVT.

The V gene is TRBV3-1 (or the pseudogene TRBV3-2), the J gene TRBJ2-1, with 9 bases that match TRBD2. The CDR3 has 19 amino acids. Trimming cost V 1 base and J 0 bases; bases outside gene matches: 10. CDR1 is LGHDT and CDR2 is YNNKEL in the germline V gene (reference sequence). The CDR3 nucleotides are TGTGCCAGCAGCCAAGGCCCGCGGGGGGGTTTAAGCTCCTACAATGAGCAGTTCTTC. This encodes CASSQGPRGGLSSYNEQFF.

The chain carries TRBV6-5 and TRBJ1-1; no definite D call. V lost 8 bases to trimming and J lost 8 bases, with 9 bases between them. The CDR3 runs 10 residues. Germline-derived CDR1 and CDR2 are MNHEY and SVGAGI. CDR3 residues: CASRDQEAFF. Here the CDR3 DNA reads TGTGCCAGCCGCGACCAGGAAGCTTTCTTT.